This T cell receptor (beta chain) emerged from a study of blood T cell repertoires in COVID-19. The overall study: Acute and convalescent COVID-19 samples came from the United States, Italy and Spain. PBMCs, B-cell-depleted T cells, or T cells provided the cDNA or gDNA that made up the material.

Per the original methods: It was from reference gene primer amplification that nucleated cell counts were estimated. Clones were sequenced by immunoSEQ multiplex PCR, and TCRdb holds only the in-frame ones, with some missing. From that table come the V and J calls and clone size; the DNA was used to work out D and trimming. The sample yields 100,000 to 150,000 clones, over 70% seen once. The CDR3 spans 13 residues. Germline assignment: CDR1 LGHNT and CDR2 FRNRAP. The V and J ends lost 3 bases and 6 bases respectively, with 11 bases between them. Sequencing input: peripheral blood. The chain has TRBV12-5 and TRBJ1-2, with D possibly matching TRBD1 (6 bases). The receptor was isolated from a woman aged 45-65 years with acute or convalescent COVID-19. CDR3 nucleotide sequence: TGTGCTAGTGGTTTTGTACAGGGCCATGGCTACACCTTC. It codes for CASGFVQGHGYTF.